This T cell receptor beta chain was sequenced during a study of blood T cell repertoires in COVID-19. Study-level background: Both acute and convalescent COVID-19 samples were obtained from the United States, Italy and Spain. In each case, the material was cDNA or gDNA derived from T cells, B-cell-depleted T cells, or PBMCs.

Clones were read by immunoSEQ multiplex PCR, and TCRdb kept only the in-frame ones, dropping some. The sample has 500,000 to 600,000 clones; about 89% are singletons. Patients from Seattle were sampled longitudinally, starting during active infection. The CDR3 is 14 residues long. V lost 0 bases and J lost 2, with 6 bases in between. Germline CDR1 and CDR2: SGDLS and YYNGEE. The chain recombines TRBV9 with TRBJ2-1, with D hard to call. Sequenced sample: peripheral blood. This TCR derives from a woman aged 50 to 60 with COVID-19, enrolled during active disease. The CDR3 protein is CASSVAGAYNEQFF. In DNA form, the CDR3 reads TGTGCCAGCAGCGTAGCGGGTGCCTACAATGAGCAGTTCTTC.